The 12 T cell receptor beta chains below were found in one sample sequenced in a study of shared clonotypes between healthy human individuals. Sequencing was performed with immunoSEQ multiplex PCR; in TCRdb, only in-frame clones are kept and a portion is missing. The data hold 450,000 to 500,000 clones, with around 78% observed a single time. The sample taken for sequencing was PBMCs. These receptors all come from a woman between 35 and 50 years old in good health. Some clones in this sample may be carry-over from other donors' samples.

This chain uses TRBV5-1 with TRBJ2-2; TRBD2 might be the D (6 bases). This CDR3 contains 16 residues. V was pared by 0 bases and J by 1 base, with 10 bases between. CDR1 and CDR2 (germline): SGHRS, YFSETQ. The CDR3 sequence is CASSLENGGNTGELFF. The DNA for the CDR3 is TGCGCCAGCAGCTTGGAAAACGGGGGGAACACCGGGGAGCTGTTTTTT.

The chain uses TRBV9 and TRBJ2-1; TRBD2 might be the D (6 bases). The germline V and J ends were trimmed by 0 bases and 12 bases, with 13 bases remaining between them. The CDR3 extends over 13 amino acids. CDR1 is SGDLS and CDR2 is YYNGEE in the germline V gene. CDR3 sequence (DNA): TGTGCCAGCAGCGTAGGACTCAACGGGGGGCAGTTCTTC. Residues: CASSVGLNGGQFF.

The chain couples TRBV29-1 to TRBJ2-1; TRBD1 agrees at 8 bases. The CDR3 runs 14 residues. The ends lost 7 bases at V and 9 bases at J; junction bases unmatched: 14. The germline CDR1 and CDR2 sequences are SQVTM and ANQGSEA. The CDR3 reads CSAPAGTGGSEQFF. The CDR3 DNA follows: TGCAGCGCACCAGCGGGCACAGGGGGGAGTGAGCAGTTCTTC.

This clone has a count of ten or more. The chain has TRBV19 and TRBJ2-1; 10 nucleotides align to TRBD1. Germline CDR1 LNHDA, CDR2 SQIVND (reference sequence). Trimming at V came to 6 bases and at J to 7 bases, leaving 12 bases not matched to a gene. The CDR3 covers 16 residues. In DNA, the CDR3 is TGTGCCAGTAGGCCTCTAGGACAGGGGGTTAGTAATGAGCAGTTCTTC. It encodes CASRPLGQGVSNEQFF.

The chain carries TRBV25-1 and TRBJ2-1, with 11 bases fitting TRBD2. CDR1 MGHDK and CDR2 SYGVNS come from the germline V gene. The V gene end was trimmed by 6 bases and the J gene end by 7 bases; junction bases not matched to a gene: 14. The length of the CDR3 is 17 residues. The DNA for the CDR3 is TGTGCCAGCAGCCAAATCCCTAGCGGGAGGTCTGGAAATGAGCAGTTCTTC. Its protein is CASSQIPSGRSGNEQFF.

V gene TRBV6-1 combines with J gene TRBJ2-7; TRBD1 is a possible D gene (6 bases). The CDR3 extends over 15 amino acids. V was shortened by 8 bases and J by 3 bases, with 20 bases between the two germline ends. Per germline, CDR1 MNHNS and CDR2 SASEGT. DNA of the CDR3: TGTGCCAGCGACCACCGTGGAACAGGGCTCTACGAGCAGTACTTC. This codes for CASDHRGTGLYEQYF.

The chain combines TRBV4-1 with TRBJ2-2; 7 bases are shared with TRBD1. The V gene end was trimmed by 1 base and the J gene end by 4 bases; junction bases not matched to a gene: 6. Germline assignment: CDR1 MGHRA and CDR2 YSYEKL. The CDR3 spans 16 residues. The chain's CDR3 is CASSQAGRGLTGELFF. CDR3 DNA sequence: TGCGCCAGCAGCCAAGCAGGAAGGGGGCTCACCGGGGAGCTGTTTTTT.

CDR3 amino acids: CASSLGDRKNTQYF. The CDR3, as DNA: TGTGCCAGCAGCTTAGGGGACAGAAAGAATACGCAGTATTTT. This chain connects TRBV7-2 to TRBJ2-3, with 7 bases lining up with TRBD1. Germline CDR1 and CDR2: SGHTA and FQGNSA. V lost 1 base to trimming and J lost 7 bases; unmatched junction nucleotides: 5. The CDR3 runs to 14 residues.

The V gene is TRBV28, the J gene TRBJ1-2, with 8 bases identical to TRBD1. This CDR3 comprises 13 residues. With 6 bases clipped from V and 7 bases from J, the junction kept 7 bases outside the gene matches. The V gene's germline CDR1 is MDHEN and CDR2 SYDVKM. The CDR3 here is CASSSGQGGGYTF. CDR3 bases: TGTGCCAGCAGCTCTGGACAGGGAGGTGGCTACACCTTC.

On this clone itself: Other DNA sequences in the sample encode the same CDR3. J is TRBJ2-7 and V is TRBV28, with D maybe TRBD1 (6 bases). Germline V CDR1 and CDR2: MDHEN, SYDVKM. V was pared by 4 bases and J by 4 bases, with 8 bases between. The CDR3 is 12 residues long. The CDR3, as DNA: TGTGCCAGCAGTTCAGGGGCATACGAGCAGTACTTC. It encodes CASSSGAYEQYF.

The gene calls are TRBV15 and TRBJ2-5; 8 nucleotides agree with TRBD1. Germline V CDR1 and CDR2: LNHNV, YYDKDF (reference sequence). V was pared by 1 base and J by 5 bases, with 3 bases of the junction left unmatched. The CDR3 runs to 14 residues. The DNA for the CDR3 is TGTGCCACCAGCAGAGCAGGGGGCTACGAGACCCAGTACTTC. Its protein is CATSRAGGYETQYF.

In this sample, this clone turned up a few times. The rearrangement joins TRBV27 to TRBJ2-7; 7 nucleotides match TRBD1. J was trimmed by 2 bases and V by 1 base; bases with no gene match: 2. Germline V lookup: CDR1 MNHEY, CDR2 SMNVEV (reference sequence). The CDR3 is made up of 14 amino acids. This CDR3 is CASSLFQGAYEQYF. CDR3 nucleotides: TGTGCCAGCAGTTTATTCCAGGGGGCCTACGAGCAGTACTTC.